A selection of T cell receptor beta chains follows, all from one sample in a study of cytomegalovirus exposure and HLA in healthy donors. Produced via immunoSEQ multiplex PCR; TCRdb's table is partial and in-frame only. The repertoire consists of 150,000 to 200,000 clones, with around 80% occurring once and the leading ten covering more than 3.5%. The sample comprised PBMCs. The receptor set was obtained from a man in his forties in good health and CMV-seronegative. Each CDR3 is given with its conserved first and last residue. The D gene is left open where the match is weak. The size field is filled for only some rows; it gives once, few, many or a size class.

J,V,D,size,CDR3,DNA
TRBJ2-2,TRBV19,TRBD1,-,CASSAGTGYGGELFF,TGTGCCAGTAGTGCCGGGACAGGGTATGGCGGGGAGCTGTTTTTT
TRBJ2-3,TRBV11-3,-,-,CASSSIADTQYF,TGTGCCAGCAGCTCGATAGCAGATACGCAGTATTTT
TRBJ1-1,TRBV6-1,-,few,CATYAGTEAFF,TGTGCCACCTACGCCGGCACTGAAGCTTTCTTT
TRBJ2-5,TRBV6-5,TRBD2,-,CASRRTSGVKTQYF,TGTGCCAGCAGGAGGACTAGCGGGGTAAAGACCCAGTACTTC
TRBJ1-1,TRBV5-6,-,-,CASSLVGRNTEAFF,TGTGCCAGCAGCTTGGTTGGCAGGAACACTGAAGCTTTCTTT
TRBJ2-7,TRBV4-2,TRBD1,few,CASSQSSGTGVDEQYF,TGTGCCAGCAGCCAAAGTTCCGGGACAGGGGTGGACGAGCAGTACTTC
TRBJ1-3,TRBV19,-,-,CASRYFGDSGNTIYF,TGTGCCAGTAGGTATTTTGGAGACTCTGGAAACACCATATATTTT
TRBJ1-2,TRBV2,-,few,CASSDLALYGYTF,TGTGCCAGCAGTGACTTGGCCCTCTATGGCTACACCTTC
TRBJ1-1,TRBV28,-,once,CASSMGGYGTEAFF,TGTGCCAGCAGCATGGGGGGTTATGGGACTGAAGCTTTCTTT
TRBJ2-2,TRBV4-1,TRBD2,-,CASSQGGAGSGELFF,TGCGCCAGCAGCCAAGGAGGAGCGGGATCCGGGGAGCTGTTTTTT
TRBJ2-2,TRBV9,-,-,CASSVVTPSNTGELFF,TGTGCCAGCAGCGTAGTCACACCGTCGAACACCGGGGAGCTGTTTTTT
TRBJ2-7,TRBV2,-,-,CASSVVAIHEQYF,TGTGCCAGCAGTGTAGTAGCAATCCACGAGCAGTACTTC
TRBJ2-2,TRBV18,-,-,CASSPLALNTGELFF,TGTGCCAGCTCACCTCTAGCGCTAAACACCGGGGAGCTGTTTTTT
TRBJ2-7,TRBV2,TRBD2,-,CASSLSGGPYEQYF,TGTGCCAGCAGCCTTAGCGGGGGCCCCTACGAGCAGTACTTC
TRBJ2-7,TRBV19,-,-,CASSIGGYEQYF,TGTGCCAGTAGTATAGGAGGGTACGAGCAGTACTTC
TRBJ2-2,TRBV6-5,TRBD2,-,CASSFSGGSGTGELFF,TGTGCCAGCAGTTTTAGCGGGGGGTCGGGCACCGGGGAGCTGTTTTTT
TRBJ2-3,TRBV9,-,few,CASSVGLASTDTQYF,TGTGCCAGCAGCGTAGGGCTAGCTAGCACAGATACGCAGTATTTT
TRBJ2-2,TRBV4-2,TRBD2,-,CASSQERGGTGELFF,TGTGCCAGCAGCCAGGAGCGGGGGGGCACCGGGGAGCTGTTTTTT
TRBJ1-1,TRBV27,-,-,CASSDGEEAFF,TGTGCCAGCAGTGACGGGGAAGAAGCTTTCTTT
TRBJ2-5,TRBV6-5,-,-,CASSARDSQETQYF,TGTGCCAGCAGTGCGAGGGACTCGCAAGAGACCCAGTACTTC
TRBJ2-5,TRBV18,TRBD1,few,CASSPPIRGQGTQTQYF,TGTGCCAGCTCACCCCCCATCCGGGGACAGGGAACACAGACCCAGTACTTC
TRBJ2-3,TRBV6-6,TRBD2,-,CASSIRGGFTDTQYF,TGTGCCAGCAGCATTCGGGGGGGCTTCACAGATACGCAGTATTTT
TRBJ1-5,TRBV27,TRBD1,-,CASSFVRDRVNQPQHF,TGTGCCAGCAGTTTTGTAAGGGACAGGGTCAATCAGCCCCAGCATTTT
TRBJ1-3,TRBV30,-,once,CAWSGQTGNTIYF,TGTGCCTGGAGCGGACAGACTGGAAACACCATATATTTT
TRBJ1-4,TRBV28,TRBD1,few,CASSPGTGRRGEKLFF,TGTGCCAGCAGCCCTGGGACAGGGAGAAGAGGAGAAAAACTGTTTTTT
TRBJ1-5,TRBV19,-,-,CASNQGWLSNQPQHF,TGTGCCAGTAATCAGGGGTGGCTCAGCAATCAGCCCCAGCATTTT
TRBJ2-1,TRBV19,TRBD2,-,CASSRGGGARVVFF,TGTGCCAGTAGTAGGGGCGGGGGGGCCCGGGTGGTGTTCTTC
TRBJ2-3,TRBV28,-,-,CASSLVGVLRSDTQYF,TGTGCCAGCAGTTTGGTAGGAGTCTTAAGGTCAGATACGCAGTATTTT
TRBJ2-5,TRBV5-1,TRBD2,-,CASSALPSGEETQYF,TGCGCCAGCAGCGCCCTCCCTAGCGGAGAAGAGACCCAGTACTTC
TRBJ1-1,TRBV28,-,few,CASREVTEAFF,TGTGCCAGTAGGGAGGTCACTGAAGCTTTCTTT
TRBJ1-6,TRBV25-1,-,-,CASSPKQGPNSPLHF,TGTGCCAGCAGTCCTAAACAGGGCCCCAATTCACCCCTCCACTTT
TRBJ2-2,TRBV7-3,TRBD2,-,CASSSRLAGGTGELFF,TGTGCCAGCAGCTCCCGACTAGCGGGAGGCACCGGGGAGCTGTTTTTT
TRBJ1-2,TRBV30,TRBD1,-,CAWSYRDRNYGYTF,TGTGCCTGGAGTTACAGGGACAGGAACTATGGCTACACCTTC
TRBJ2-3,TRBV5-6,TRBD2,few,CASSSSSGGASDTQYF,TGTGCCAGCAGCTCCTCTAGCGGGGGGGCGTCAGATACGCAGTATTTT
TRBJ2-1,TRBV30,-,-,CAWSVGGGSDEQFF,TGTGCCTGGAGTGTAGGGGGGGGCAGCGATGAGCAGTTCTTC
TRBJ2-5,TRBV11-2,TRBD1,-,CASSLDLNRGLETQYF,TGTGCCAGCAGCTTAGATCTTAACAGGGGGTTAGAGACCCAGTACTTC
TRBJ2-5,TRBV30,TRBD2,-,CAWQGLAQETQYF,TGTGCCTGGCAAGGACTAGCCCAAGAGACCCAGTACTTC
TRBJ2-2,TRBV19,-,few,CASTQGQGELFF,TGTGCCAGTACGCAGGGGCAGGGGGAGCTGTTTTTT
TRBJ2-2,TRBV7-9,TRBD2,-,CASSHRPSGGNTGELFF,TGTGCCAGCAGCCACAGACCTAGCGGGGGGAACACCGGGGAGCTGTTTTTT
TRBJ1-5,TRBV5-1,-,-,CASSLQGLPQPQHF,TGCGCCAGCAGCTTGCAGGGTCTCCCTCAGCCCCAGCATTTT
TRBJ2-7,TRBV10-3,TRBD1,-,CAIKPGTGVYEQYF,TGTGCCATCAAGCCTGGGACAGGCGTCTACGAGCAGTACTTC
TRBJ2-2,TRBV7-9,-,-,CASSFPGQDTGELFF,TGTGCCAGCAGCTTCCCGGGACAAGACACCGGGGAGCTGTTTTTT
TRBJ2-3,TRBV19,-,-,CASSIGGTYTQYF,TGTGCCAGTAGTATAGGGGGCACCTATACGCAGTATTTT
TRBJ2-7,TRBV7-2,-,-,CASSLDRAQGLYEQYF,TGTGCCAGCAGCTTAGACAGGGCCCAGGGGCTCTACGAGCAGTACTTC
TRBJ1-2,TRBV9,-,-,CASSEGGGVGGYTF,TGTGCCAGCAGCGAGGGCGGGGGGGTCGGCGGCTACACCTTC
TRBJ1-1,TRBV28,TRBD1,-,CASRGTENTEAFF,TGTGCCAGCCGGGGGACAGAGAACACTGAAGCTTTCTTT
TRBJ2-1,TRBV28,TRBD1,once,CASSLSGRGRENEQFF,TGTGCCAGCAGTCTCAGCGGCAGGGGGCGCGAGAATGAGCAGTTCTTC
TRBJ2-7,TRBV6-1,-,-,CASSSQGVSPYEQYF,TGTGCCAGCAGTTCACAGGGAGTGAGCCCCTACGAGCAGTACTTC